The clone carrying this T cell receptor beta chain has a count of ten or more. Its antigen is undetermined. HIV-negative, healthy adults without recent acute infections or vaccinations were the donors. These data come from a study of shared clonotypes between healthy human individuals. General study points: Clonotype sharing levels among donors were expected to vary with sequencing depth.

The data were produced by immunoSEQ multiplex PCR, yet TCRdb's version contains in-frame clones alone and is incomplete. This table has 450,000 to 650,000 clones, around 78% appearing once. Sequencing was performed on PBMCs. The sequence derives from a woman in her thirties or forties in good health. Some clones in this sample may be carry-over from other donors' samples.

The chain's CDR3 is CASSPPGFRGYEQYF. The CDR3 DNA sequence: TGTGCCAGCTCACCACCGGGATTTCGGGGGTACGAGCAGTACTTC. The chain has TRBV18 and TRBJ2-7; tentatively, D is TRBD2 (6 bases). The CDR3 is 15 amino acids. CDR1 and CDR2 (germline): KGHSH, LQKENI. The germline V and J ends were trimmed by 0 bases and 4 bases, with 13 bases remaining between them.